The clone carrying this TCR beta chain was counted ten times or more. The antigen is undetermined. Germline CDR1 and CDR2: WSHSY and SAAADI. V was shortened by 2 bases and J by 9 bases, with 10 bases between the two germline ends. The CDR3 has 12 residues. This record belongs to a study of identical twins. TCRdb re-called the 5' RACE reads through MiXCR, storing one row per CDR3 protein. Of under 900,000 distinct CDR3 sequences in the sample, over 9% were seen once. General study results and limits: For zero-insertion analyses, partial confounding could come from invariant MAIT and iNKT cells.

These same data were also listed under a study on yellow fever vaccine responses in identical twins.

This clonotype originated in a woman aged 18-30 years in good health. Input material: PBMCs. The chain is built from TRBV10-2 and TRBJ1-2; no definite D call. In DNA form, the CDR3 reads TGCGCCAGCAGTGAGATGAGGACGAGCTACACCTTC. Protein sequence: CASSEMRTSYTF.